Listed here is a single T cell receptor beta chain. The antigen is not known. The data were taken from a study of CD8+CD57+ T cells in acquired aplastic anemia. Study-level background: An average of around 3.5 ug of DNA was obtained from sorted CD4+ and CD8+ cells. Study-level findings and limits: The study identified around 28 CD8+ CDR3 sequences shared by patients and controls.

It was patients with CD8+CD57+ cell expansion by flow cytometry who were chosen for sequencing. The diagnosis in all patients was severe acquired aplastic anemia. The TCR beta profiling, which covered VDJ combination and CDR3 sequence, was carried out using genomic DNA as the template. TCRdb called the reads again in MiXCR, with one record for every CDR3 protein. Of 89,000 or so distinct CDR3 sequences in the sample, less than 75% are singletons; the top ten hold approximately 65%. Germline values: CDR1 SGHRS, CDR2 YFSETQ. The CDR3 has 14 residues. Trimming pared 0 bases from V and 3 bases from J, leaving 9 bases between.

Sequencing was carried out using sorted CD4+, CD8+, or CD8+CD57+ T cells (not recorded which) from PBMCs. This TCR was sampled from a human donor with aplastic anemia. V is TRBV5-1 and J is TRBJ2-5, with D possibly TRBD1 on 5 matching bases. The CDR3 DNA is TGCGCCAGCAGCTTGGGCCCGACAGAAGAGACCCAGTACTTC. Its protein is CASSLGPTEETQYF. The full variable domain, rest sourced from reference TRBV5-1 and TRBJ2-5, is KAGVTQTPRYLIKTRGQQVTLSCSPISGHRSVSWYQQTPGQGLQFLFEYFSETQRNKGNFPGRFSGRQFSNSRSEMNVSTLELGDSALYLCASSLGPTEETQYFGPGTRLLVL.